These 26 T cell receptor beta chains share one sample of origin, sequenced in a study of shared clonotypes between healthy human individuals. TCRdb's table, derived via immunoSEQ multiplex PCR, lists solely in-frame clones and lacks some. The sample lists nearly 2 million clones, around 96% seen once, with 0.9% to 1.5% in the top ten. The naive CD8 fraction comprised CD45RO-negative cells positively selected for CCR7 and excluded terminally differentiated effector memory CD45RA+ cells. The specimen sequenced was naive CD8+ T cells sorted from blood. All receptors derive from a man aged 18 to 29 in good health.

The chain employs TRBV27 and TRBJ2-7; D gene ambiguous. The CDR3 totals 14 residues. Trimming took off 3 bases at V and 0 bases at J, with 9 bases between the two ends. Germline lookup yields CDR1 MNHEY and CDR2 SMNVEV (reference sequence). The CDR3 protein is CASSFNAFSYEQYF. Written as DNA, the CDR3 is TGTGCCAGCAGTTTTAACGCATTCTCCTACGAGCAGTACTTC.

V and J are TRBV19 and TRBJ2-7; 9 bases are shared with TRBD1. V lost 5 bases to trimming and J lost 3 bases; unmatched junction nucleotides: 11. The CDR3 totals 16 residues. Per the germline V gene, CDR1 is LNHDA and CDR2 is SQIVND (reference sequence). CDR3 amino acids: CASSPENRDRDYEQYF. The CDR3 bases are TGTGCCAGTAGTCCAGAAAACCGGGACAGGGACTACGAGCAGTACTTC.

The rearrangement joins TRBV25-1 to TRBJ1-1; a possible D gene is TRBD1 (6 bases). The CDR3 runs 14 residues. In germline, CDR1 is MGHDK, CDR2 SYGVNS. V was cut by 5 bases and J by 1 base, with 11 bases left in between. The CDR3 region has the DNA TGTGCCAGCAGTTCGGGACATTGGAACACTGAAGCTTTCTTT. Protein: CASSSGHWNTEAFF.

J is TRBJ2-7 and V is TRBV10-2; D not resolved. Looked up from germline, CDR1 is WSHSY and CDR2 is SAAADI. CDR3 size: 13 residues. Here the CDR3 reads CASSGSNSYEQYF. CDR3 DNA sequence: TGCGCTTCATCGGGCAGCAACTCCTACGAGCAGTACTTC.

The V gene is TRBV30, the J gene TRBJ2-5; D unresolved. The V gene's germline CDR1 is GTSNPN and CDR2 SVGIG (reference sequence). The CDR3 is made up of 13 amino acids. The CDR3 protein is CASEGHSEETQYF. In DNA form, the CDR3 reads TGTGCTTCCGAAGGGCATTCTGAAGAGACCCAGTACTTC.

The genes are TRBV27 and TRBJ2-7; the D call may be TRBD1 or TRBD2 (5 bases each). Looked up from germline, CDR1 is MNHEY and CDR2 is SMNVEV (reference sequence). V shed 5 bases and J shed 3 bases, with 17 bases lying between them. The CDR3 length is 15 residues. CDR3 DNA sequence: TGTGCCAGCAGTCCCCCGGGGCGGGTAAACTACGAGCAGTACTTC. Protein: CASSPPGRVNYEQYF.

The rearrangement joins TRBV19 to TRBJ2-7; D call uncertain. Germline V gives CDR1 LNHDA, CDR2 SQIVND (reference sequence). CDR3 length: 14 amino acids. V was pared by 1 base and J by 4 bases, with 11 bases between. Here the CDR3 reads CASSIGIGLYEQYF. The CDR3 region has the DNA TGTGCCAGTAGTATAGGGATCGGGCTTTACGAGCAGTACTTC.

The J gene is TRBJ2-7, the V gene TRBV2; D may be TRBD1 (6 bases). Germline V gives CDR1 SNHLY, CDR2 FYNNEI. V was pared by 6 bases and J by 2 bases, with 20 bases between. CDR3 length: 16 residues. The CDR3 DNA follows: TGTGCCAGCAGGGGGAGTCTGGACAGTCGGGCCTACGAGCAGTACTTC. Translated, it gives CASRGSLDSRAYEQYF.

The rearrangement uses TRBV27 and TRBJ2-1, with 7 bases that match TRBD2. The germline V gene has CDR1 MNHEY and CDR2 SMNVEV (reference sequence). V dropped 7 bases and J dropped 8; count of bases not matched to a gene: 11. The length of the CDR3 is 14 residues. The CDR3 reads CASTEREPSDEQFF. In nucleotides, the CDR3 is TGTGCCAGCACGGAGCGGGAACCCTCAGATGAGCAGTTCTTC.

This sequence joins TRBV11-2 and TRBJ2-7, with 7 bases that match TRBD1. V lost 1 base and J lost 4; bases outside the gene matches: 7. Germline-derived CDR1 and CDR2 are SGHAT and FQNNGV. The CDR3 has 15 residues. The CDR3 spells CASSLGPQGDYEQYF. CDR3 in DNA: TGTGCCAGCAGCTTAGGGCCGCAGGGGGATTACGAGCAGTACTTC. The variable domain in full, completed from reference TRBV11-2 and TRBJ2-7, reads EAGVAQSPRYKIIEKRQSVAFWCNPISGHATLYWYQQILGQGPKLLIQFQNNGVVDDSQLPKDRFSAERLKGVDSTLKIQPAKLEDSAVYLCASSLGPQGDYEQYFGPGTRLTVT.

This clone has a single count. The genes are TRBV6-6 and TRBJ2-3; TRBD1 might be the D (5 bases). This CDR3 spans 13 amino acids. CDR1 and CDR2 from the germline V gene are MNHNY and SVGAGI (reference sequence). V was shortened by 8 bases and J by 5 bases, with 14 bases between the two germline ends. CDR3 in DNA: TGTGCCAGCGCAGGGCTATCTAGAGATACGCAGTATTTT. As protein: CASAGLSRDTQYF.

The rearrangement joins TRBV27 to TRBJ2-7, with 7 bases fitting TRBD2. V dropped 2 bases and J dropped 6; count of bases not matched to a gene: 4. The germline gives CDR1 MNHEY, CDR2 SMNVEV (reference sequence). The CDR3 sequence is 13 residues long. CDR3 in amino acids: CASSLGEGLEQYF. CDR3 DNA sequence: TGTGCCAGCAGTTTAGGGGAGGGGCTCGAGCAGTACTTC.

The chain joins TRBV4-1 to TRBJ2-1; no firm D call. V lost 4 bases, J lost 4 bases, and 17 bases lay in between. The CDR3 consists of 16 residues. In germline, CDR1 is MGHRA, CDR2 YSYEKL. CDR3 nucleotide sequence: TGCGCCAGCAGCCCGATCGGTATGACTCTGTACAATGAGCAGTTCTTC. It translates to CASSPIGMTLYNEQFF.

The CDR3 bases are TGTGCCAGCAGCGACCGACCGGGACAGGGCCCGTTATGGTCCCTCCACTTT. Protein sequence: CASSDRPGQGPLWSLHF. The chain is built from TRBV7-9 and TRBJ1-6, with 9 bases aligning to TRBD1. This CDR3 spans 17 amino acids. After removal of 5 bases from V and 14 bases from J, the junction contained 19 bases not matched to a gene. CDR1 is SEHNR and CDR2 is FQNEAQ in the germline V gene (reference sequence). Full variable domain (missing parts from reference TRBV7-9 and TRBJ1-6): DTGVSQNPRHKITKRGQNVTFRCDPISEHNRLYWYRQTLGQGPEFLTYFQNEAQLEKSRLLSDRFSAERPKGSFSTLEIQRTEQGDSAMYLCASSDRPGQGPLWSLHFGNGTRLTVT.

CDR3 DNA: TGTGCCAGCAGCTTAATTATGTCTAGCGGGAGGATGAGGGTTGGGACAGATACGCAGTATTTT. Encoded protein: CASSLIMSSGRMRVGTDTQYF. The chain recombines TRBV7-8 with TRBJ2-3; 11 bases align to TRBD2. This CDR3 has 21 amino acids. After removal of 2 bases from V and 3 bases from J, the junction contained 19 bases not matched to a gene. Germline lookup yields CDR1 SGHVS and CDR2 FQNEAQ.

Concerning this clone: Other DNA sequences from this sample encode an identical CDR3 as well. The chain recombines TRBV18 with TRBJ2-7; D is unclear. The V end lost 3 bases, the J end lost 0 bases, and 3 bases lay between the germline ends. This CDR3 comprises 12 residues. Per germline, CDR1 KGHSH and CDR2 LQKENI. This chain's CDR3 is CASSPSSYEQYF. CDR3 DNA sequence: TGTGCCAGCTCACCCAGCTCCTACGAGCAGTACTTC.

This chain connects TRBV6-6 to TRBJ2-7; a weak D match, TRBD2 (6 bases). V dropped 6 bases and J dropped 3 bases, with 12 bases sitting between them. Germline assignment: CDR1 MNHNY and CDR2 SVGAGI (reference sequence). This CDR3 has 13 amino acids. The CDR3 DNA reads as TGTGCCAGCAGGGAAGGGGACTTCTACGAGCAGTACTTC. Translated, it gives CASREGDFYEQYF.

The chain employs TRBV20-1 and TRBJ2-7; D tentatively reads TRBD1 or TRBD2 (5 bases each). Germline assignment: CDR1 DFQATT and CDR2 SNEGSKA (reference sequence). V shed 7 bases and J shed 5 bases, with 12 bases lying between them. The CDR3 is 11 amino acids. CDR3 region: CSGGFPNEQYF. CDR3 nucleotides: TGCAGTGGGGGGTTCCCAAACGAGCAGTACTTC.

This chain joins TRBV14 and TRBJ2-7, with 7 nucleotides matching TRBD1. Trimming took 5 bases from V and 3 from J; bases not matched to a gene: 4. The CDR3 runs to 13 residues. Germline V lookup: CDR1 SGHDN, CDR2 FVKESK. DNA for the CDR3: TGTGCCAGCAGCGAGGGGGCGGGCTACGAGCAGTACTTC. Translation gives CASSEGAGYEQYF.

V is TRBV5-6 and J is TRBJ2-7; 9 bases align to TRBD2. Germline loops: CDR1 SGHDT, CDR2 YYEEEE. The CDR3 length is 14 residues. V was pared by 4 bases and J by 4 bases, with 6 bases of the junction left unmatched. The CDR3 DNA is TGTGCCAGCAGCCAAGGACTAGCGTGGTACGAGCAGTACTTC. Translation: CASSQGLAWYEQYF.

The chain is built from TRBV21-1 and TRBJ1-1; TRBD1 is the table's D call, not checked against the DNA. TRBV21-1 is shown as a pseudogene. CDR3 length: 15 residues. Here the CDR3 reads CASSPRGFMNTEAFF. The CDR3 coding sequence is TGTGCCAGCAGCCCCAGGGGGTTTATGAACACTGAAGCTTTCTTT.

V gene TRBV28 combines with J gene TRBJ2-5; 10 bases line up with TRBD2. The CDR3 covers 18 residues. CDR1 and CDR2 (germline): MDHEN, SYDVKM. V was clipped by 2 bases and J by 5 bases; unmatched bases: 14. CDR3 coding DNA: TGTGCCAGCAGTTTAGGGCCCCTGGAGCGGGAGGGCCGGGAGACCCAGTACTTC. Its translation is CASSLGPLEREGRETQYF.

Written as DNA, the CDR3 is TGTGCCAGCAGCTCGAGGTACCAAGAGACCCAGTACTTC. Protein product: CASSSRYQETQYF. J is TRBJ2-5 and V is TRBV9; D not certain. The V gene lost 4 bases and the J gene lost 0 bases, with 7 bases spanning the gap. This CDR3 contains 13 residues. Germline CDR1 SGDLS, CDR2 YYNGEE.

This clone was seen only once. This chain links TRBV7-6 with TRBJ2-7; D is unclear. The CDR3 contains 13 residues. The germline CDR1 and CDR2 sequences are SGHVS and FNYEAQ. Trimming left V 5 bases short and J 5 bases short, with 13 bases between. CDR3 sequence reads: CASSPMGWNEQYF. CDR3 nucleotide sequence: TGTGCCAGCAGCCCGATGGGGTGGAACGAGCAGTACTTC.

This rearrangement joins TRBV7-2 to TRBJ1-1, with D unclear. Germline V gives CDR1 SGHTA, CDR2 FQGNSA. Trimming removed 1 base at V and 4 bases at J, with 13 bases between. The CDR3 totals 15 residues. CDR3 sequence: CASSLEIGIFTEAFF. The CDR3 nucleotides are TGTGCCAGCAGCTTAGAGATAGGGATTTTCACTGAAGCTTTCTTT.

This clone was seen once. V and J are TRBV5-5 and TRBJ1-5, with D perhaps TRBD1 (5 bases). Germline CDR1 and CDR2: SGHKS and YYEKEE (reference sequence). V dropped 4 bases and J dropped 4 bases, with 12 bases sitting between them. The CDR3 length is 14 residues. CDR3 DNA sequence: TGTGCCAGCAGCGGGGACCACGAGAATCAGCCCCAGCATTTT. Its translation is CASSGDHENQPQHF.